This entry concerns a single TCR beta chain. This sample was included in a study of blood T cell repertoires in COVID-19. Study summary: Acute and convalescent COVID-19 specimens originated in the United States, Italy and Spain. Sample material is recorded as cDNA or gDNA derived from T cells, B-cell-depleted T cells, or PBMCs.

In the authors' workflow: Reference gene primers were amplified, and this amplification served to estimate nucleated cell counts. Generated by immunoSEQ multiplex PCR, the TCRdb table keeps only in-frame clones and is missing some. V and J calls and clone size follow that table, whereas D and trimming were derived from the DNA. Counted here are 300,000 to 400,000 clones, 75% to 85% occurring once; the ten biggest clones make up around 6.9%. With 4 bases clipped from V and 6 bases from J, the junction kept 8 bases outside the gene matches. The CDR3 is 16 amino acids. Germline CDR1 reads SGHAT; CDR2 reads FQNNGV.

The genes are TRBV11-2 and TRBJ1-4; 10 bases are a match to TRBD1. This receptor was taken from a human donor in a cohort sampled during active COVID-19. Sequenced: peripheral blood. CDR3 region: CASSSRTGGRDEKLFF. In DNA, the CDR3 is TGTGCCAGCAGCTCACGGACAGGGGGAAGGGATGAAAAACTGTTTTTT. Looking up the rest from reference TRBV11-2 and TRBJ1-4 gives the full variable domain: EAGVAQSPRYKIIEKRQSVAFWCNPISGHATLYWYQQILGQGPKLLIQFQNNGVVDDSQLPKDRFSAERLKGVDSTLKIQPAKLEDSAVYLCASSSRTGGRDEKLFFGSGTQLSVL.